This is a list of T cell receptor beta chains from one sample in a study of metastatic and nonmetastatic thyroid tumors. TCRdb re-called the PCR reads with MiXCR. Among approximately 35,000 clones listed, 35% to 45% were seen once. Sequenced sample: tumor tissue. All receptors derive from a female donor with papillary thyroid cancer or a benign thyroid nodule (not recorded which). Some clones in this sample may be carry-over from other donors' samples. Both conserved end residues are part of each CDR3. D genes are given only for firm matches. Clone size appears in some rows only: once, few, many, or a class for an expanded clone.

J | D | V | size | DNA | CDR3
TRBJ2-6 | TRBD1 | TRBV28 | few | TGTGCCAGCAGGGGACAGGGACGGGGTGGGGCCAACGTCCTGACTTTC | CASRGQGRGGANVLTF
TRBJ1-1 | - | TRBV7-9 | few | TGTGCCAGCAGCTTAGTTAGGGGCGCGAACACTGAAGCTTTCTTT | CASSLVRGANTEAFF
TRBJ1-1 | - | TRBV30 | - | TGTGCCTGGAACGTCGGGGGAGGGAGCACTGAAGCTTTCTTT | CAWNVGGGSTEAFF
TRBJ1-2 | TRBD1 | TRBV5-1 | - | TGCGCCAGCAGCGGGGGGACAGGATCTGCTAATTATGGCTACACCTTC | CASSGGTGSANYGYTF
TRBJ2-1 | - | TRBV12-3/TRBV12-4 | few | TGTGCCAGCACCAAGACTGAGGATAGCGGTTTATACAATGAGCAGTTCTTC | CASTKTEDSGLYNEQFF
TRBJ1-2 | - | TRBV28 | - | TGTGCCAGCAGTTTCCTGGGACGGACCTATGGCTACACCTTC | CASSFLGRTYGYTF
TRBJ2-6 | - | TRBV6-1 | few | TGTGCCAGCAGGGACACCAGCTCTGGGGCCAACGTCCTGACTTTC | CASRDTSSGANVLTF
TRBJ2-7 | TRBD2 | TRBV28 | - | TGTGCCAGCTGGACTAGCGGGAGGTACGAGCAGTACTTC | CASWTSGRYEQYF
TRBJ2-1 | TRBD1 | TRBV12-3/TRBV12-4 | - | TGTGCCAGCAGTTTGGAGCCAGGGGGCCGGGGCAATGAGCAGTTCTTC | CASSLEPGGRGNEQFF
TRBJ2-7 | - | TRBV28 | few | TGTGCCAGCAGTTTAGTTCGCACAGGACTCCTAAGCTACGAGCAGTACTTC | CASSLVRTGLLSYEQYF
TRBJ2-7 | - | TRBV11-2 | - | TGTGCCAGCAGCTTAGGTTCCGAGCAGTACTTC | CASSLGSEQYF
TRBJ2-1 | TRBD2 | TRBV6-1 | few | TGTGCCAGCACCCTCCTAGCGGGATCGAATGAGCAGTTCTTC | CASTLLAGSNEQFF
TRBJ2-2 | TRBD1 | TRBV5-1 | - | TGCGCCAGCAGCTTGCGGGGACAGGCGAACACCGGGGAGCTGTTTTTT | CASSLRGQANTGELFF
TRBJ2-3 | - | TRBV27 | few | TGTGCCAGCAGTTTAAGCAGGGGGGCAGATACGCAGTATTTT | CASSLSRGADTQYF
TRBJ2-1 | - | TRBV5-1 | once | TGCGCCAGCAGCTTGGCCTTGGGCGGGCAGCAGTTCTTC | CASSLALGGQQFF
TRBJ2-1 | TRBD2 | TRBV30 | once | TGTGCCTGGGGAGCGGGAATCGGCAATGAGCAGTTCTTC | CAWGAGIGNEQFF
TRBJ2-2 | - | TRBV7-2 | - | TGTGCCAGCAGCTTAGATCCCTACACCGGGGAGCTGTTTTTT | CASSLDPYTGELFF
TRBJ2-6 | - | TRBV5-4 | - | TGTGCCAGCAGCTCGGACCTCTCTGGGGCCAACGTCCTGACTTTC | CASSSDLSGANVLTF
TRBJ2-7 | TRBD2 | TRBV6-2/TRBV6-3 | - | TGTGCCAGCAGGCCGCGGGGGGAGTCGTACGAGCAGTACTTC | CASRPRGESYEQYF
TRBJ1-3 | - | TRBV12-3/TRBV12-4 | few | TGTGCCAGCAGTCCCCGTGTGGGGACTGGAAACACCATATATTTT | CASSPRVGTGNTIYF
TRBJ2-7 | TRBD1 | TRBV15 | few | TGTGCCACCAGCAAAGACAGGGCAGGGTCCTACGAGCAGTACTTC | CATSKDRAGSYEQYF
TRBJ2-7 | TRBD2 | TRBV7-6 | - | TGTGCCAGCAGCACCACTAGCGGGAGGACCACCTACGAGCAGTACTTC | CASSTTSGRTTYEQYF
TRBJ1-5 | - | TRBV30 | - | TGTGCCTGGAGCGGGTCTAGCAATCAGCCCCAGCATTTT | CAWSGSSNQPQHF
TRBJ2-5 | - | TRBV7-7 | medium-sized | TGTGCTAGCAGCCCCGGTAGTGAGACCCAGTACTTC | CASSPGSETQYF
TRBJ2-7 | TRBD1 | TRBV12-3/TRBV12-4 | few | TGTGCCAGCAGTCCATCACAGGGGTTGCTGTACTTC | CASSPSQGLLYF
TRBJ2-2 | - | TRBV3-1 | - | TGTGCCAGCAGCCATAATTTACCCACCGGGGAGCTGTTTTTT | CASSHNLPTGELFF
TRBJ2-7 | - | TRBV13 | few | TGTGCCAGCAGCTCAGGGACCTCCTTCGGGGAGCAGTACTTC | CASSSGTSFGEQYF
TRBJ2-1 | - | TRBV28 | few | TGTGCCAGCAGTCCCCCGGAGGATGAGCAGTTCTTC | CASSPPEDEQFF
TRBJ2-7 | - | TRBV2 | few | TGTGCCAGCAGGCTAGCGAGGACCTACGAGCAGTACTTC | CASRLARTYEQYF
TRBJ2-3 | TRBD2 | TRBV10-3 | few | TGTGCCATCAGTGAGGGACTAGAAACCACAGATACGCAGTATTTT | CAISEGLETTDTQYF
TRBJ1-1 | TRBD1 | TRBV20-1 | - | TGCAGTGCTAGACGAGGACAGGTGCTGGAAGCTTTCTTT | CSARRGQVLEAFF
TRBJ1-2 | - | TRBV6-1 | few | TGTGCCAGCAGTGATAGGTTCAAAGGGGGGAACGACTATGGCTACACCTTC | CASSDRFKGGNDYGYTF
TRBJ2-3 | TRBD1 | TRBV27 | few | TGTGCCAGCAGCCGACGGACAGGGCGCACAGATACGCAGTATTTT | CASSRRTGRTDTQYF
TRBJ1-3 | - | TRBV5-1 | - | TGCGCCAGCAGCTTGGGGTACAGCTCTGGAAACACCATATATTTT | CASSLGYSSGNTIYF
TRBJ2-7 | - | TRBV6-2/TRBV6-3 | - | TGTGCCAGCAGTTACTCCCTCGCCGAGCAGTACTTC | CASSYSLAEQYF
TRBJ1-1 | - | TRBV30 | once | TGTGCCTGGAGCAAGAAGCTTAACACTGAAGCTTTCTTT | CAWSKKLNTEAFF
TRBJ1-2 | - | TRBV30 | few | TGTGCCTGGAGTGTACAGGGTGGCTATGGCTACACCTTC | CAWSVQGGYGYTF
TRBJ2-3 | - | TRBV19 | - | TGTGCCAGTTCGCTAAGTGACACAGATACGCAGTATTTT | CASSLSDTDTQYF
TRBJ2-7 | - | TRBV10-3 | few | TGTGCCATCAGTGGCGGGGTGGGGAGCGGATACTCCTACGAGCAGTACTTC | CAISGGVGSGYSYEQYF
TRBJ1-1 | - | TRBV7-3 | - | TGTGCCAGCAGCGCAGCTCTGGGGGGCACTGAAGCTTTCTTT | CASSAALGGTEAFF
TRBJ2-6 | TRBD1 | TRBV28 | few | TGTGCCAGCAGTTTAGAAAGACAGGGATCTCCCTTTGGGGCCAACGTCCTGACTTTC | CASSLERQGSPFGANVLTF
TRBJ2-7 | - | TRBV9 | - | TGTGCCAGCAGCGGGTCTTACGCGGGCTCCTACGAGCAGTACTTC | CASSGSYAGSYEQYF
TRBJ1-5 | TRBD1 | TRBV6-2/TRBV6-3 | - | TGTGCCAGCAGTTATACCCCGGGACAGGGGGTTGCGGATAGTCAGCCCCAGCATTTT | CASSYTPGQGVADSQPQHF
TRBJ2-7 | TRBD1 | TRBV12-3/TRBV12-4 | - | TGTGCCAGCAGTCCTGGACAGGGGGCCTCCTACGAGCAGTACTTC | CASSPGQGASYEQYF
TRBJ2-1 | - | TRBV30 | - | TGTGCCTGGAGGTCGAGGGGCGCGGTTGGTGAGCAGTTCTTC | CAWRSRGAVGEQFF
TRBJ2-7 | - | TRBV4-1 | - | TGCGCCAGCAGCCAAGAGATAAGCGGACGGATCTACGAGCAGTACTTC | CASSQEISGRIYEQYF